These T cell receptor beta chains were read from a single sample in a study of shared clonotypes between healthy human individuals. Generated by immunoSEQ multiplex PCR, the TCRdb table keeps only in-frame clones and is missing some. This table has 800,000 to 1,200,000 clones, around three quarters appearing once. Sequencing used memory CD4+ T cells from PBMCs. Every receptor here comes from a man aged 18-30 years in good health. Some clones in this sample may be carry-over from other donors' samples. CDR3s include the opening cysteine and the closing phenylalanine or tryptophan. Fields, in order: V gene, J gene, clone size, D gene, CDR3 DNA, CDR3 protein. D genes are given only for firm matches. Some rows have no size entry. The others give once, few or many, or a class for an expanded clone.

TRBV7-2	TRBJ1-1	few	.	TGTGCCAGCAGCTTAAGGGGGAATAGGGCCACTGAAGCTTTCTTT	CASSLRGNRATEAFF
TRBV19	TRBJ1-1	.	.	TGTGCCAGTAGTAAGCAGGGGTCGAGGAACACTGAAGCTTTCTTT	CASSKQGSRNTEAFF
TRBV18	TRBJ2-5	.	.	TGTGCCAGCTCACCCGAAGACAGGTCTTCAATCAACGGGGCCCAGTACTTC	CASSPEDRSSINGAQYF
TRBV5-1	TRBJ2-1	once	.	TGCGCCAGCAGCTTGGCCCCCCCAGGCTCCTACAATGAGCAGTTCTTC	CASSLAPPGSYNEQFF
TRBV18	TRBJ2-4	.	TRBD2	TGTGCCAGCTCCCCTCCTAGCGGAGCCCTTAAAAACATTCAGTACTTC	CASSPPSGALKNIQYF
TRBV7-8	TRBJ1-1	.	.	TGTGCCAGCAGCTTAGTCTGGGGCATGAACACTGAAGCTTTCTTT	CASSLVWGMNTEAFF
TRBV19	TRBJ2-5	.	TRBD1	TGTGCCAGTACCCCCTTTGGACAGGGGGCAGAGACCCAGTACTTC	CASTPFGQGAETQYF
TRBV6-1	TRBJ2-2	few	.	TGTGCCAGCTCCCAGCGACCCGGGGAGCTGTTTTTT	CASSQRPGELFF
TRBV5-1	TRBJ2-3	.	.	TGCGCCAGCTGGTCGGGCTTAACTAGCACAGATACGCAGTATTTT	CASWSGLTSTDTQYF
TRBV2	TRBJ2-1	.	TRBD2	TGTGCCAGCAGTGGGTCGAGCGGGATTGAGCAGTTCTTC	CASSGSSGIEQFF
TRBV6-1	TRBJ1-5	.	TRBD1	TGTGCCAGCAGTGAATATTGGGGACAGAGCAATCAGCCCCAGCATTTT	CASSEYWGQSNQPQHF
TRBV11-3	TRBJ2-1	.	.	TGTGCCAGCAGCTTAGAAGGCAATGAGCAGTTCTTC	CASSLEGNEQFF
TRBV9	TRBJ2-1	.	.	TGTGCCAGCAGCGTCGGGACTTGGGGCGATGAGCAGTTCTTC	CASSVGTWGDEQFF
TRBV2	TRBJ2-7	.	.	TGTGCCAGCACCATCGCGGCCTACGAGCAGTACTTC	CASTIAAYEQYF
TRBV10-3	TRBJ1-4	few	.	TGTGCCATCAGTGAGAACGCGGGCGAAAAACTGTTTTTT	CAISENAGEKLFF
TRBV6-5	TRBJ2-3	once	.	TGTGCCAGCAGTTATCAGGACAGTCGCAAGCAGTATTTT	CASSYQDSRKQYF
TRBV5-4	TRBJ1-3	.	.	TGTGCCAGCAGCTCCGGACCGATGAGCTCTGGAAACACCATATATTTT	CASSSGPMSSGNTIYF
TRBV10-3	TRBJ1-2	many	TRBD1	TGTGCCATCAGTGAGGGCGGACAGGGAAGTCTAAACTATGGCTACACCTTC	CAISEGGQGSLNYGYTF
TRBV7-3	TRBJ1-1	.	.	TGTGCCAGCAGCCCCGCTGGTGGGGAGAACACTGAAGCTTTCTTT	CASSPAGGENTEAFF
TRBV6-1	TRBJ2-3	.	TRBD2	TGTGCCAGCAGGGTCCTCCGTAGCGGGAGGAACTATTTT	CASRVLRSGRNYF
TRBV11-1	TRBJ1-2	.	TRBD1	TGTGCCAGCAGCCCTGGGGACAGCCCTAACTATGGCTACACCTTC	CASSPGDSPNYGYTF
TRBV6-6	TRBJ2-4	once	TRBD2	TGTGCCAGCGGGCCTGGGACTATACTAGCCAAAAACATTCAGTACTTC	CASGPGTILAKNIQYF
TRBV7-2	TRBJ1-5	.	.	TGTGCCAGCAGCTTGTGGGGGGGGGTCAATCAGCCCCAGCATTTT	CASSLWGGVNQPQHF
TRBV6-1	TRBJ2-1	.	.	TGTGCCATTGAGGGGGGGCGTGATGAGCAGTTCTTC	CAIEGGRDEQFF
TRBV5-1	TRBJ2-2	.	.	TGCGCCAGCAGCTTGGGCGCAAGGTCGGGCGGGGAGCTGTTTTTT	CASSLGARSGGELFF
TRBV28	TRBJ2-7	.	TRBD2	TGTGCCAGCAGTTTCCCCCTTTTGCTAGCGGGAGGGCCTATGATCTACGAGCAGTACTTC	CASSFPLLLAGGPMIYEQYF
TRBV18	TRBJ1-1	few	.	TGTGCCAGCTCACAAGACGGTTATATGAACACTGAAGCTTTCTTT	CASSQDGYMNTEAFF
TRBV11-2	TRBJ2-1	.	TRBD2	TGTGCCAGCAGCTTGGGGACTAGCAGTACTAATGAGCAGTTCTTC	CASSLGTSSTNEQFF
TRBV2	TRBJ1-2	.	.	TGTGCCAGCAGTGCGGCCAGGGACTATGGCTACACCTTC	CASSAARDYGYTF
TRBV27	TRBJ1-2	.	.	TGTGCCAGCAGTTTATACGGCAGGGGTTATGGCTACACCTTC	CASSLYGRGYGYTF
TRBV29-1	TRBJ2-5	.	.	TGCAGCGTTGACAGGGGGAGGGAGACCCAGTACTTC	CSVDRGRETQYF
TRBV5-1	TRBJ2-7	.	TRBD1	TGCGCCAGCAGCGGTGACAGGGGGCCTCCCTACGAGCAGTACTTC	CASSGDRGPPYEQYF
TRBV27	TRBJ2-6	once	.	TGTGCCAGCAGCCTCTACAAGGGGTCTGGGGCCAACGTCCTGACTTTC	CASSLYKGSGANVLTF
TRBV2	TRBJ2-6	.	.	TGTGCCAGGGATAGTCTGGGGGGCTCATCTGGGGCCAACGTCCTGACTTTC	CARDSLGGSSGANVLTF
TRBV4-2	TRBJ2-3	.	.	TGTGCCAGCAGCCAAGATACCACAGATACGCAGTATTTT	CASSQDTTDTQYF
TRBV4-2	TRBJ1-5	.	.	TGTGCCAGCAGCCAAACATTGATTCAGCCCCAGCATTTT	CASSQTLIQPQHF
TRBV25-1	TRBJ1-3	.	.	TGTGCCAGCAGTGCGCTATCTGGAAACACCATATATTTT	CASSALSGNTIYF
TRBV28	TRBJ2-3	once	.	TGTGCCAGCAGTCTGCTAGGTCTCACAGATACGCAGTATTTT	CASSLLGLTDTQYF
TRBV19	TRBJ2-6	many	.	TGTGCCAGTTTTAATGGACCGACGGGAATCTCTGGGGCCAACGTCCTGACTTTC	CASFNGPTGISGANVLTF
TRBV6-5	TRBJ2-7	.	TRBD2	TGTGCCAGCAGTTACCGGGAGGTATCTGGCGAGCAGTACTTC	CASSYREVSGEQYF
TRBV29-1	TRBJ2-3	.	.	TGCAGCGTTGTGGCCCCGGGCGCAGATACGCAGTATTTT	CSVVAPGADTQYF
TRBV7-3	TRBJ2-1	.	.	TGTGCCAGCAGCACTGGCCCTCGGGATGAGCAGTTCTTC	CASSTGPRDEQFF
TRBV27	TRBJ2-7	.	.	TGTGCCAGCAGTTTATTTTACGGCGCCGGGTCCGAGCAGTACTTC	CASSLFYGAGSEQYF
TRBV7-9	TRBJ2-2	many	.	TGTGCCAGCAGCCCAGCCCTCAGCACCGGGGAGCTGTTTTTT	CASSPALSTGELFF
TRBV7-9	TRBJ2-7	.	.	TGTGCCAGCAGCCTAGACGGAGCCGCGGAGCAGTACTTC	CASSLDGAAEQYF
TRBV18	TRBJ2-1	few	.	TGTGCCAGCTCGCTTTCTCAAGGCTCCTACAATGAGCAGTTCTTC	CASSLSQGSYNEQFF
TRBV11-2	TRBJ2-2	.	.	TGTGCCAGCAGCTTATACGGCAGCGTCACCGGGGAGCTGTTTTTT	CASSLYGSVTGELFF
TRBV25-1	TRBJ2-1	.	.	TGTGCCAGCAGTGATCCCCGGCGCGCCAATGAGCAGTTCTTC	CASSDPRRANEQFF
TRBV7-9	TRBJ2-1	.	TRBD2	TGTGCCAGCAGCCTTCAACTAGCGGAGGTCCCCCGCTACTACAATGAGCAGTTCTTC	CASSLQLAEVPRYYNEQFF
TRBV11-2	TRBJ2-2	.	TRBD2	TGTGCCAGCAGCACTTGGACTAGCCACGGTACCGGGGAGCTGTTTTTT	CASSTWTSHGTGELFF
TRBV27	TRBJ2-3	.	.	TGTGCCAGCAGTTTTATGGGGGAGACAGATACGCAGTATTTT	CASSFMGETDTQYF
TRBV2	TRBJ1-4	.	.	TGTGCCAGCAGTGAAATAGGGTCAGTTCCTGAAAAACTGTTTTTT	CASSEIGSVPEKLFF